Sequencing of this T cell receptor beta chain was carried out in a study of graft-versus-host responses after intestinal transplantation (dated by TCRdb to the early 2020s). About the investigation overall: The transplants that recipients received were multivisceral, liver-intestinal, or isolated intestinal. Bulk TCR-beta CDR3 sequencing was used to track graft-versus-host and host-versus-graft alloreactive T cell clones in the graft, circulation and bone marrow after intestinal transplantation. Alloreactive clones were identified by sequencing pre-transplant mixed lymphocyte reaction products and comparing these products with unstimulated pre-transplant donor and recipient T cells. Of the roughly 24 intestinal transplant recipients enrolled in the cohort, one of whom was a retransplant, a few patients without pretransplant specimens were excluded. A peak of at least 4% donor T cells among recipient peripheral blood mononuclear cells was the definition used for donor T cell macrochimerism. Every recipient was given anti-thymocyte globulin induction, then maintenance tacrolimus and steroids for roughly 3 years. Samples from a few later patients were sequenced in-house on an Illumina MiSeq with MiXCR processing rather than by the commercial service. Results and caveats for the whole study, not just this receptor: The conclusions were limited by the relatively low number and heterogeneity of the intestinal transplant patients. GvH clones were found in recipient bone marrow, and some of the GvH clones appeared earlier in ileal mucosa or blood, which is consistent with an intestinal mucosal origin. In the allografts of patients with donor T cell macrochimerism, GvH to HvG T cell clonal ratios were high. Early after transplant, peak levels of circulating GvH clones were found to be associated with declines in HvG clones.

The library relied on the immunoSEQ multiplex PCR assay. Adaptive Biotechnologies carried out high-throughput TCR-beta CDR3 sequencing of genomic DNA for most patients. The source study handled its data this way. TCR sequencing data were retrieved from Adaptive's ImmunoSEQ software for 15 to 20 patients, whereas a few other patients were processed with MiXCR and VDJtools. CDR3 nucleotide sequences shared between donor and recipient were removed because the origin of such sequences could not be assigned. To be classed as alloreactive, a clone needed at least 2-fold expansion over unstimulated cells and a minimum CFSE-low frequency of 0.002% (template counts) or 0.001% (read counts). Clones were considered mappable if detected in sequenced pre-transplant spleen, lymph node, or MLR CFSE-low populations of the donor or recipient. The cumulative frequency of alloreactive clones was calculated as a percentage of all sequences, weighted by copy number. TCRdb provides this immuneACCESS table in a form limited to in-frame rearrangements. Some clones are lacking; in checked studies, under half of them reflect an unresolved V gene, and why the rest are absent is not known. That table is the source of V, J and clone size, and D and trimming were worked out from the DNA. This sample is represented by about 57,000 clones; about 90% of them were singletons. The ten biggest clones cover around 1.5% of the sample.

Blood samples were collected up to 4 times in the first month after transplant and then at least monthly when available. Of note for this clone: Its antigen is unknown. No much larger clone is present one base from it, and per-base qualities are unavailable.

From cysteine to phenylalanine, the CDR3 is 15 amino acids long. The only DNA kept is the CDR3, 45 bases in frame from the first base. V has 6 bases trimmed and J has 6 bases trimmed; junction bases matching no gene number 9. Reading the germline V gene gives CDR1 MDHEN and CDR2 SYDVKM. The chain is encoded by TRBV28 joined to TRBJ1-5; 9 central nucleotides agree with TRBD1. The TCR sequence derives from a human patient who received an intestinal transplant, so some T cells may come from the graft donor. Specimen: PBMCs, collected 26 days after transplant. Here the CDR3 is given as CASRPDRGTLQPQHF. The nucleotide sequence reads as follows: TGTGCCAGCAGGCCGGACAGGGGAACACTTCAGCCCCAGCATTTT.